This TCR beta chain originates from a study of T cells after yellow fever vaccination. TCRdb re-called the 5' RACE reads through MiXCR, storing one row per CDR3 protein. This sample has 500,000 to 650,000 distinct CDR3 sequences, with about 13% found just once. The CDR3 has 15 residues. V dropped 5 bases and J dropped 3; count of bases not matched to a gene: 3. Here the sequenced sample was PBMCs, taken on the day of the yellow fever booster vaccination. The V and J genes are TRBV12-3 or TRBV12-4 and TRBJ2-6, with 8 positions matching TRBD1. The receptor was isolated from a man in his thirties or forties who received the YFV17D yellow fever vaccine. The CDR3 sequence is CASSDRGVGANVLTF. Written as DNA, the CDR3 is TGTGCCAGCAGTGACAGGGGCGTTGGGGCCAACGTCCTGACTTTC.